These T cell receptor beta chains were read from a single sample in a study of vaccination effects on CD4 cells after COVID-19. Repertoires were generated with immunoSEQ multiplex PCR, while TCRdb's copy carries only in-frame clones and drops some. This sample yields roughly 34,000 clones, of which approximately 78% are seen a single time; 1.5% belongs to the top ten. Their recognized antigens are unknown. The source material was CD4+ T cells from PBMCs cultured with HCoV-NL63 spike peptides, sampled after COVID-19 vaccination. Receptors were obtained from a human donor who received a COVID-19 vaccine. Some clones in this sample may be carry-over from other donors' samples. The CDR3 runs from the conserved cysteine through the conserved F or W. A D gene is named only where the DNA matches it firmly. Clone size, where shown, is once, few, many, or a class for clones that have expanded.

>TRBJ1-5|TRBV4-1|few|NA
CASSQDPGDYSNQPQHF
TGCGCCAGCAGCCAAGATCCCGGGGACTATAGCAATCAGCCCCAGCATTTT
>TRBJ2-5|TRBV2|NA|NA
CAGRTDQETQYF
TGTGCCGGACGGACAGACCAAGAGACCCAGTACTTC
>TRBJ1-1|TRBV11-3|NA|NA
CASSLESDPNTEAFF
TGTGCCAGCAGCTTAGAGTCAGACCCTAACACTGAAGCTTTCTTT
>TRBJ2-1|TRBV7-9|few|NA
CASSPQGGGNEQFF
TGTGCCAGCAGCCCACAGGGTGGAGGCAATGAGCAGTTCTTC
>TRBJ1-1|TRBV2|NA|NA
CASSEVVPLSTFF
TGTGCCAGCAGTGAGGTGGTTCCGCTCTCGACTTTCTTT
>TRBJ2-5|TRBV3-1/TRBV3-2|NA|NA
CASSQEGTVRETQYF
TGTGCCAGCAGCCAAGAAGGGACGGTGAGGGAGACCCAGTACTTC
>TRBJ1-5|TRBV19|NA|TRBD1
CASSARDRENQPQHF
TGTGCCAGTAGTGCCCGGGACAGAGAAAATCAGCCCCAGCATTTT
>TRBJ1-1|TRBV2|NA|NA
CASRQGGTEAFF
TGTGCCAGCCGTCAAGGGGGTACTGAAGCTTTCTTT
>TRBJ1-1|TRBV6-5|NA|NA
CASSYGTGNTEAFF
TGTGCCAGCAGTTATGGGACGGGGAACACTGAAGCTTTCTTT
>TRBJ1-1|TRBV29-1|few|TRBD1
CSVEGHRGYRFNRNTEAFF
TGCAGCGTTGAAGGACACAGGGGATATCGATTTAACAGGAACACTGAAGCTTTCTTT
>TRBJ1-3|TRBV5-8|NA|TRBD1
CASSLTGGSGNTIYF
TGTGCCAGCAGCTTGACAGGGGGCTCTGGAAACACCATATATTTT
>TRBJ2-3|TRBV12-5|NA|TRBD1
CASGPGQLTYTDTQYF
TGTGCTAGTGGCCCGGGACAGCTAACCTACACAGATACGCAGTATTTT
>TRBJ1-2|TRBV9|NA|NA
CASSVGLNYGYTF
TGTGCCAGCAGCGTGGGCCTGAACTATGGCTACACCTTC
>TRBJ2-5|TRBV5-1|NA|NA
CASSLSAGSQETQYF
TGCGCCAGCAGCTTGTCGGCCGGCTCTCAAGAGACCCAGTACTTC
>TRBJ2-5|TRBV30|NA|TRBD2
CAWGPGTSEETQYF
TGTGCCTGGGGGCCCGGGACTAGCGAGGAGACCCAGTACTTC
>TRBJ1-1|TRBV6-6|NA|NA
CASSISGGLMNTEAFF
TGTGCCAGCAGCATTTCCGGGGGACTGATGAACACTGAAGCTTTCTTT
>TRBJ1-6|TRBV18|NA|NA
CASSPQGANSPLHF
TGTGCCAGCTCACCACAGGGCGCCAATTCACCCCTCCACTTT
>TRBJ2-7|TRBV11-2|NA|NA
CASSLMAGTYEQYF
TGTGCCAGCAGCTTAATGGCCGGAACCTACGAGCAGTACTTC
>TRBJ1-4|TRBV7-2|NA|NA
CASRPQGFGEKLFF
TGTGCCAGCAGACCCCAGGGGTTCGGAGAAAAACTGTTTTTT
>TRBJ1-6|TRBV13|NA|NA
CASSPNGGSYNSPLHF
TGTGCCAGCAGCCCCAACGGGGGTTCCTATAATTCACCCCTCCACTTT
>TRBJ2-1|TRBV6-5|NA|TRBD2
CASSSTSGLREQFF
TGTGCCAGCAGTTCAACCTCGGGACTAAGGGAGCAGTTCTTC
>TRBJ1-5|TRBV28|NA|NA
CASRPIWADNQPQHF
TGTGCCAGCAGACCGATTTGGGCAGACAATCAGCCCCAGCATTTT
>TRBJ2-5|TRBV7-2|NA|TRBD2
CASSLNRAGGLETQYF
TGTGCCAGCAGCTTAAATAGAGCGGGGGGGCTGGAGACCCAGTACTTC
>TRBJ1-2|TRBV5-1|NA|TRBD1
CASSLGDSYLAGYTF
TGCGCCAGCAGCTTGGGGGACAGTTATTTGGCGGGCTACACCTTC
>TRBJ1-4|TRBV5-1|few|TRBD1
CASSFQGAGEKLFF
TGCGCCAGCAGCTTTCAGGGGGCAGGCGAAAAACTGTTTTTT
>TRBJ1-4|TRBV6-4|NA|NA
CASSDHPENEKLFF
TGTGCCAGCAGTGATCACCCCGAGAACGAAAAACTGTTTTTT
>TRBJ2-3|TRBV19|NA|NA
CASSILQPLGTDTQYF
TGTGCCAGTAGTATATTACAGCCCTTGGGCACAGATACGCAGTATTTT
>TRBJ1-5|TRBV11-3|NA|NA
CASRHLHRTDQPQHF
TGTGCCAGCCGGCATCTTCACCGTACCGATCAGCCCCAGCATTTT
>TRBJ2-3|TRBV11-3|NA|TRBD1
CASSPPGTGTDTQYF
TGTGCCAGCAGTCCCCCCGGGACAGGGACAGATACGCAGTATTTT
>TRBJ2-5|TRBV7-2|NA|TRBD2
CASSLIRLAGGAQQETQYF
TGTGCCAGCAGCTTAATAAGACTAGCGGGGGGGGCCCAACAAGAGACCCAGTACTTC
>TRBJ2-1|TRBV6-5|NA|TRBD1
CASSGTGRNEQFF
TGTGCCAGCAGCGGGACAGGGAGGAATGAGCAGTTCTTC